This entry is about one T cell receptor (beta chain). These data belong to a study of sequential checkpoint blockade in melanoma. Treatment specified: randomized to nivolumab then ipilimumab (arm A) or the reverse (arm B). This table comes from immunoSEQ multiplex PCR, and its TCRdb copy is limited to in-frame clones, with some not included. The table records about 25,000 clones, over 60% of them present only once. This TCR derives from a human donor with melanoma. The sample here was CD8+ T cells sorted from blood (inferred from file names), taken from a patient given nivolumab and ipilimumab in sequence.

CDR3: CASSESGFGVQPQHF. Here the CDR3 DNA reads TGTGCCAGCAGTGAAAGCGGTTTCGGAGTCCAGCCCCAGCATTTT. This rearrangement joins TRBV6-1 to TRBJ1-5; no firm D call. V was trimmed by 2 bases and J by 7 bases, leaving 15 bases between them. The CDR3 length is 15 residues. Per germline, CDR1 MNHNS and CDR2 SASEGT.